The text below deals with one T cell receptor beta chain. The V gene end was trimmed by 0 bases and the J gene end by 7 bases; junction bases not matched to a gene: 7. The length of the CDR3 is 15 residues. From germline, CDR1 is ENHRY and CDR2 SYGVKD. Original methodology: Reference gene primer amplification in the assay estimated nucleated cell counts. TCRdb's copy holds only in-frame clones and misses some; the assay was immunoSEQ multiplex PCR. V and J calls plus clone size are reproduced from that table; the DNA served to infer D and trimming. The sample gives 200,000 or so clones, about 88% of which show up once; approximately 5.6% is in the top ten. These data originate in a study of blood T cell repertoires in COVID-19. Overall study context: Material from acute and convalescent COVID-19 was sourced from the United States, Italy and Spain. Nucleic acid was either cDNA or gDNA, and it came from T cells, B-cell-depleted T cells, or PBMCs.

This receptor was taken from a woman aged 40-49 years who had recovered from COVID-19. The sample comprised peripheral blood. The chain combines TRBV10-3 with TRBJ2-7; 9 nucleotides agree with TRBD2. In DNA, the CDR3 is TGTGCCATCAGTGAGTCGACTAGCGGAGCGGGTGAGCAGTACTTC. Residues: CAISESTSGAGEQYF.